Detailed here is one T cell receptor (beta chain). These data originate in a study of blood T cell repertoires in COVID-19. On the study more broadly: The study drew acute and convalescent COVID-19 samples from the United States, Italy and Spain. Sample material is recorded as cDNA or gDNA derived from T cells, B-cell-depleted T cells, or PBMCs.

The germline gives CDR1 SGHNT, CDR2 YYREEE (reference sequence). Trimming took 4 bases from V and 0 from J, leaving 15 bases between them. This CDR3 region has 16 residues. As processed by the authors: From reference gene primer amplification, estimates of nucleated cell counts were derived. TCRdb's copy holds only in-frame clones and misses some; the assay was immunoSEQ multiplex PCR. V, J and clone size reflect that table, while D and trimming were determined from the DNA. The data show approximately 180,000 clones, with roughly nine tenths seen just once and about 22% held by the top ten. The sequence was obtained from a man in his 60s with active or convalescent COVID-19. Specimen: peripheral blood. The chain couples TRBV5-4 to TRBJ2-3; a possible D gene is TRBD1 (5 bases). CDR3 coding DNA: TGTGCCAGCAGCCCGGCGGACAAAGCTAGCACAGATACGCAGTATTTT. This gives the protein CASSPADKASTDTQYF.